The 6 T cell receptor beta chains in this list originate from one sample, sequenced in a study of blood T cell repertoires in COVID-19. Clones were sequenced by immunoSEQ multiplex PCR, and TCRdb holds only the in-frame ones, with some missing. The repertoire consists of under 500,000 clones, with roughly 89% occurring once and the leading ten covering around 4.5%. Sequencing was carried out using peripheral blood. These receptors were obtained from a woman aged 25 to 39 with acute or convalescent COVID-19.

The V gene is TRBV5-1, the J gene TRBJ2-3; D call uncertain. In germline, CDR1 is SGHRS, CDR2 YFSETQ. V lost 4 bases and J 3 bases, leaving 9 bases between the germline ends. The CDR3 totals 13 residues. CDR3 nucleotides: TGCGCCAGCAGCCCTGAGCCGACAGATACGCAGTATTTT. This translates into CASSPEPTDTQYF. The variable domain in full, with the rest retrieved from reference TRBV5-1 and TRBJ2-3, is KAGVTQTPRYLIKTRGQQVTLSCSPISGHRSVSWYQQTPGQGLQFLFEYFSETQRNKGNFPGRFSGRQFSNSRSEMNVSTLELGDSALYLCASSPEPTDTQYFGPGTRLTVL.

This chain connects TRBV29-1 to TRBJ2-3; a possible D gene is TRBD2 (6 bases). Trimming stripped 4 bases from V and 0 bases from J, with 14 bases between. The length of the CDR3 is 15 residues. Germline CDR1 reads SQVTM; CDR2 reads ANQGSEA. The CDR3: CSVAPRERSTDTQYF. The CDR3 coding sequence is TGCAGCGTTGCCCCTCGGGAGCGGAGCACAGATACGCAGTATTTT.

The V call is TRBV29-1, the J call TRBJ2-1, with TRBD1 matching over 9 bases. The CDR3 totals 14 residues. CDR1 is SQVTM and CDR2 is ANQGSEA in the germline V gene. The ends lost 7 bases at V and 7 bases at J; junction bases unmatched: 11. The CDR3 nucleotides read TGCAGCGCCGGACGGACAGGGGTAATTAATGAGCAGTTCTTC. Translation: CSAGRTGVINEQFF.

This chain links TRBV6-5 with TRBJ1-5; 7 nucleotides line up with TRBD1. Looked up from germline, CDR1 is MNHEY and CDR2 is SVGAGI. V was clipped by 5 bases and J by 5 bases; unmatched bases: 6. The CDR3 loop spans 14 amino acids. The CDR3 reads CASSTRDRHQPQHF. CDR3 nucleotide sequence: TGTGCCAGCAGTACCCGGGACAGACATCAGCCCCAGCATTTT.

The V call is TRBV6-1, the J call TRBJ2-7, with TRBD1 identical over 8 bases. Germline CDR1 MNHNS, CDR2 SASEGT. The CDR3 is 14 residues long. The J segment lost 7 bases and the V segment lost 2 bases, leaving 7 bases of the junction unmatched. CDR3 in DNA: TGTGCCAGCAGTGAAATCAGGACAGGGACGGAGCAGTACTTC. Residues: CASSEIRTGTEQYF.

The rearrangement uses TRBV4-2 and TRBJ2-5; D is uncertain. The V and J ends lost 4 bases and 4 bases respectively, with 10 bases between them. This CDR3 contains 13 residues. CDR1 LGHNA and CDR2 YNFKEQ come from the germline V gene. CDR3 DNA: TGTGCCAGCAGCCGCGGTCTGAGAGAGACCCAGTACTTC. Encoded protein: CASSRGLRETQYF.